The 18 T cell receptor beta chains below come from one sample, sequenced in a study of lymphopenia after photon versus proton radiotherapy. The assay was immunoSEQ multiplex PCR, and TCRdb's table has in-frame clones only and misses some. The sample shows fewer than 70,000 clones, around 87% of them seen only once. The input for sequencing was peripheral blood, taken from a patient treated with proton-based radiotherapy. The receptor source for this set is a man at least 80 years old with esophageal cancer.

The V and J genes are TRBV7-2 and TRBJ2-7, with D maybe TRBD1 (6 bases). The length of the CDR3 is 15 residues. Trimming cost V 0 bases and J 4 bases, with 13 bases left between them. In germline, CDR1 is SGHTA, CDR2 FQGNSA. The CDR3 region is CASSLAGGQGYEQYF. The CDR3 region has the DNA TGTGCCAGCAGCTTAGCCGGAGGCCAGGGGTACGAGCAGTACTTC.

The V and J genes are TRBV27 and TRBJ2-7; D gene ambiguous. The CDR3 runs to 14 residues. Germline values: CDR1 MNHEY, CDR2 SMNVEV (reference sequence). Between the trimmed V and J ends, which lost 3 bases and 0 bases, there was a span of 9 bases. The CDR3 here is CASSFSVSSYEQYF. CDR3 in DNA: TGTGCCAGCAGTTTTTCGGTGAGCTCCTACGAGCAGTACTTC.

The rearrangement links TRBV7-3 to TRBJ1-5; no definite D call. The germline CDR1 and CDR2 sequences are SGHTA and FQGTGA. The V end lost 1 base, the J end lost 5 bases, and 6 bases lay between the germline ends. CDR3 length: 13 residues. The CDR3 DNA reads as TGTGCCAGCAGCTTAAGTAGGGATCAGCCCCAGCATTTT. Its protein is CASSLSRDQPQHF.

The chain recombines TRBV10-2 with TRBJ1-2; the match to TRBD1 covers 8 bases. Germline V gene lookup returns CDR1 WSHSY and CDR2 SAAADI. The V and J ends lost 2 bases and 7 bases, in that order; junction bases with no gene match: 12. This CDR3 is 16 amino acids long. In nucleotides, the CDR3 is TGCGCCAGCAGTGAGGCAGGGGGCGAGACTTCGCGTGGCTACACCTTC. As protein: CASSEAGGETSRGYTF.

The V call is TRBV7-6, the J call TRBJ2-7; D not certain. Germline CDR1 and CDR2: SGHVS and FNYEAQ. V shed 2 bases and J shed 4 bases, with 6 bases lying between them. The CDR3 covers 12 residues. In nucleotides, the CDR3 is TGTGCCAGCAGCTTATCTCCATACGAGCAGTACTTC. Translated, it gives CASSLSPYEQYF.

The chain is built from TRBV7-2 and TRBJ1-5, with TRBD1 as a possible D gene (5 bases). CDR3 size: 15 residues. The germline gives CDR1 SGHTA, CDR2 FQGNSA. V was pared by 2 bases and J by 0 bases, with 8 bases between. In DNA, the CDR3 is TGTGCCAGCAGCTTACTGGGGGTTAGCAATCAGCCCCAGCATTTT. Amino acid sequence: CASSLLGVSNQPQHF.

Here the CDR3 reads CASSLGLRSTDTQYF. DNA of the CDR3: TGTGCCAGCAGCTTGGGGTTGAGAAGCACAGATACGCAGTATTTT. The rearrangement joins TRBV5-5 to TRBJ2-3; D is uncertain. The CDR3 is 15 amino acids. Germline CDR1 reads SGHKS; CDR2 reads YYEKEE (reference sequence). The V end lost 0 bases, the J end lost 0 bases, and 8 bases lay between the germline ends.

The chain carries TRBV7-2 and TRBJ2-1; the D is unclear. Trimming stripped 0 bases from V and 4 bases from J, with 4 bases between. In germline, CDR1 is SGHTA, CDR2 FQGNSA. This CDR3 region has 13 residues. This CDR3 reads CASSLARYNEQFF. DNA for the CDR3: TGTGCCAGCAGCTTAGCCAGATACAATGAGCAGTTCTTC.

J is TRBJ1-5 and V is TRBV6-4, with D possibly matching TRBD1 (5 bases). V dropped 1 base and J dropped 2 bases, with 12 bases sitting between them. CDR1 MRHNA and CDR2 SNTAGT come from the germline V gene. The CDR3 is 16 residues long. CDR3 in DNA: TGTGCCAGCAGTGACTGGGAGGGGAGTGGCAATCAGCCCCAGCATTTT. The encoded protein is CASSDWEGSGNQPQHF.

The chain uses TRBV7-9 and TRBJ2-7; tentative D call: TRBD2 (7 bases). Germline V gene sequence: CDR1 SEHNR, CDR2 FQNEAQ (reference sequence). V lost 4 bases and J 3 bases, leaving 10 bases between the germline ends. The CDR3 has 13 residues. The CDR3 sequence is CASSWGGGYEQYF. Here the CDR3 DNA reads TGTGCCAGCAGCTGGGGGGGCGGCTACGAGCAGTACTTC. The full variable domain, completed using reference TRBV7-9 and TRBJ2-7, is DTGVSQNPRHKITKRGQNVTFRCDPISEHNRLYWYRQTLGQGPEFLTYFQNEAQLEKSRLLSDRFSAERPKGSFSTLEIQRTEQGDSAMYLCASSWGGGYEQYFGPGTRLTVT.

The CDR3 DNA reads as TGTGCCAGCAGCTTCCTGGGCAGCTCCTACGAGCAGTACTTC. Translation gives CASSFLGSSYEQYF. This chain joins TRBV5-5 and TRBJ2-7; D gene ambiguous. This CDR3 is 14 amino acids long. Germline V gene lookup returns CDR1 SGHKS and CDR2 YYEKEE (reference sequence). The V end lost 2 bases, the J end lost 0 bases, and 9 bases lay between the germline ends.

The chain employs TRBV19 and TRBJ2-1, with 10 bases matching TRBD2. The CDR3 spans 16 residues. The ends lost 4 bases at V and 3 bases at J; junction bases unmatched: 6. Germline CDR1 reads LNHDA; CDR2 reads SQIVND (reference sequence). The DNA for the CDR3 is TGTGCCAGTAGTAAAGCTAGCGGGGGCCGCTACAATGAGCAGTTCTTC. Translated: CASSKASGGRYNEQFF.

The chain couples TRBV19 to TRBJ1-4, with a weak D call TRBD1 (6 bases). This CDR3 has 14 residues. V dropped 4 bases and J dropped 8 bases, with 14 bases sitting between them. The germline gives CDR1 LNHDA, CDR2 SQIVND (reference sequence). CDR3: CASSTTGPGEKLFF. CDR3 nucleotide sequence: TGTGCCAGTAGTACAACAGGGCCAGGGGAAAAACTGTTTTTT.

This clone was found a few times. The rearrangement joins TRBV29-1 to TRBJ1-1; D unclear. CDR1 and CDR2 (germline): SQVTM, ANQGSEA. The CDR3 is made up of 10 amino acids. V lost 7 bases, J lost 1 base, and 4 bases lay in between. The CDR3 nucleotides read TGCAGCGGTCAGAACACTGAAGCTTTCTTT. Translating it yields CSGQNTEAFF. The variable domain in full, completed from reference TRBV29-1 and TRBJ1-1, reads SAVISQKPSRDICQRGTSLTIQCQVDSQVTMMFWYRQQPGQSLTLIATANQGSEATYESGFVIDKFPISRPNLTFSTLTVSNMSPEDSSIYLCSGQNTEAFFGQGTRLTVV.

This chain connects TRBV21-1 to TRBJ1-5; the table's D gene call, TRBD1, was not cross checked with the DNA. TRBV21-1 is termed a pseudogene. This CDR3 contains 18 residues. The CDR3 sequence: CASTPPGQGRLGNQPQHF. The CDR3 DNA sequence: TGTGCCAGCACCCCGCCGGGACAGGGGAGGTTAGGGAATCAGCCCCAGCATTTT.

This clone was detected only a few times. The V and J genes are TRBV11-1 and TRBJ1-1, with D hard to call. The germline CDR1 and CDR2 sequences are SGHAT and FQDESV (reference sequence). This CDR3 spans 14 amino acids. V lost 3 bases and J lost 3, with 11 bases in between. Here the CDR3 DNA reads TGTGCCAGCAGCTTGGGTTTTCTGGACACTGAAGCTTTCTTT. This translates into CASSLGFLDTEAFF.

The chain employs TRBV4-2 and TRBJ2-1, with TRBD2 matching over 8 bases. This CDR3 contains 17 residues. V lost 0 bases to trimming and J lost 4 bases; unmatched junction nucleotides: 8. Germline V CDR1 and CDR2: LGHNA, YNFKEQ. CDR3 nucleotide sequence: TGTGCCAGCAGCCAAGAGCTGGCGGCTAGCGGGTACAATGAGCAGTTCTTC. Encoded protein: CASSQELAASGYNEQFF.

V and J are TRBV5-1 and TRBJ1-2, with D hard to call. The CDR3 totals 15 residues. V lost 2 bases to trimming and J lost 1 base, with 12 bases between them. Germline CDR1 is SGHRS and CDR2 is YFSETQ. CDR3 loop: CASSFGRNSNYGYTF. Written as DNA, the CDR3 is TGCGCCAGCAGCTTTGGGAGAAACAGTAACTATGGCTACACCTTC.